The 10 T cell receptor beta chains below come from one sample, sequenced in a study of shared clonotypes between healthy human individuals. Some clones are missing from TCRdb's copy, which holds only in-frame ones; the method was immunoSEQ multiplex PCR. The sample has around 1,100,000 clones, approximately 75% seen once. The sample was memory CD4+ T cells from PBMCs. Regarding subset: CD45RA-negative fraction. The receptors here all came from a young man in good health. Some clones in this sample may be carry-over from other donors' samples.

The J gene is TRBJ2-1, the V gene TRBV29-1; D perhaps matches TRBD2 (6 bases). Germline assignment: CDR1 SQVTM and CDR2 ANQGSEA. This CDR3 has 16 amino acids. The germline V and J ends were trimmed by 0 bases and 0 bases, with 12 bases remaining between them. The DNA for the CDR3 is TGCAGCGTTGAAGATCGAGGAGGGAGCTCCTACAATGAGCAGTTCTTC. Protein sequence: CSVEDRGGSSYNEQFF.

V gene TRBV5-1 combines with J gene TRBJ2-2; a weak D match, TRBD2 (5 bases). Germline V gives CDR1 SGHRS, CDR2 YFSETQ. This CDR3 contains 14 residues. V gave up 1 base and J gave up 8 bases, with 12 bases separating them. The CDR3, as DNA: TGCGCCAGCAGCTTGTCAGCGGCCGTTGGGGAGCTGTTTTTT. Protein sequence: CASSLSAAVGELFF.

This sequence joins TRBV27 and TRBJ1-6; D is perhaps TRBD1 (5 bases). V lost 3 bases, J lost 0 bases, and 12 bases lay in between. Looked up from germline, CDR1 is MNHEY and CDR2 is SMNVEV (reference sequence). The CDR3 has 17 amino acids. The CDR3 nucleotides read TGTGCCAGCAGTTTGGGGGAGGAGATCTCCTATAATTCACCCCTCCACTTT. Protein: CASSLGEEISYNSPLHF.

This clone was picked up a small number of times. The chain couples TRBV6-1 to TRBJ2-7; 13 nucleotides align to TRBD2. The CDR3 extends over 18 amino acids. The V and J ends lost 1 base and 4 bases, in that order; junction bases with no gene match: 10. CDR1 MNHNS and CDR2 SASEGT come from the germline V gene. This CDR3 is CASSEERGLAGSGYEQYF. The CDR3, as DNA: TGTGCCAGCAGTGAAGAGAGGGGACTAGCGGGATCCGGATACGAGCAGTACTTC.

The chain joins TRBV7-2 to TRBJ2-7, with D perhaps being TRBD1 or TRBD2 (6 bases each). This CDR3 is 14 amino acids long. Germline V gene data show CDR1 as SGHTA and CDR2 as FQGNSA. Trimming shortened V by 2 bases and J by 6 bases, and 14 bases separated the two germline ends. As DNA, the CDR3 is TGTGCCAGCAGCTTACAGAGGGGGGACTTCGAGCAGTACTTC. As protein: CASSLQRGDFEQYF.

The V gene is TRBV7-2, the J gene TRBJ2-2, with D maybe TRBD1 (5 bases). Germline loops: CDR1 SGHTA, CDR2 FQGNSA. Trimming cost V 1 base and J 4 bases, with 16 bases left between them. CDR3 length equals 17 residues. CDR3 in DNA: TGTGCCAGCAGCTTAGAAGGGGCAGGGTTGTCCACCGGGGAGCTGTTTTTT. This encodes CASSLEGAGLSTGELFF.

The genes are TRBV9 and TRBJ2-7; TRBD1 might be the D (5 bases). V dropped 3 bases and J dropped 2 bases, with 9 bases sitting between them. From germline, CDR1 is SGDLS and CDR2 YYNGEE. The CDR3 totals 13 residues. The CDR3 bases are TGTGCCAGCAGCGAAGGGGCGACCTACGAGCAGTACTTC. Amino acids: CASSEGATYEQYF.

The rearrangement links TRBV14 to TRBJ2-2, with D perhaps matching TRBD2 (5 bases). V was shortened by 8 bases and J by 5 bases, with 15 bases between the two germline ends. Germline values: CDR1 SGHDN, CDR2 FVKESK. The CDR3 is 14 residues long. The DNA for the CDR3 is TGTGCCAGCGCGCAACTAGGGAGAACCGGGGAGCTGTTTTTT. This translates into CASAQLGRTGELFF.

This clone was seen a few times. V and J are TRBV27 and TRBJ2-6; D is unresolved. From germline, CDR1 is MNHEY and CDR2 SMNVEV (reference sequence). The CDR3 sequence is 14 residues long. Trimming removed 5 bases from V and 4 bases from J, with 9 bases in between. The CDR3 loop is CASSDLFGANVLTF. The CDR3 region has the DNA TGTGCCAGCAGTGACCTCTTCGGGGCCAACGTCCTGACTTTC.

This clone was seen a handful of times. The V gene is TRBV5-6, the J gene TRBJ2-5, with D perhaps TRBD2 (5 bases). Trimming cost V 1 base and J 7 bases, with 14 bases left between them. Germline values: CDR1 SGHDT, CDR2 YYEEEE. There are 14 residues in the CDR3. CDR3 loop: CASSLYGGEGTQYF. The CDR3, as DNA: TGTGCCAGCAGCTTGTACGGTGGAGAGGGGACCCAGTACTTC.